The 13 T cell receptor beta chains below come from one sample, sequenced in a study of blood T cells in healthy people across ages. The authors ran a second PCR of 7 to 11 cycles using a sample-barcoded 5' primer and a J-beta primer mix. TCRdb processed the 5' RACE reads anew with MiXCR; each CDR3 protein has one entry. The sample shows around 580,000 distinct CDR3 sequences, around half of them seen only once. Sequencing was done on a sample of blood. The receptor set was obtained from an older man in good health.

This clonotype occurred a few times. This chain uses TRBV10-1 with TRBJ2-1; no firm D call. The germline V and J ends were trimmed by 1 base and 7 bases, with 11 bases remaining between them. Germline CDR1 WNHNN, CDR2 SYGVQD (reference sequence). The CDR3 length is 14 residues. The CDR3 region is CASSEFRSGNEQFF. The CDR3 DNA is TGCGCCAGCAGTGAGTTCCGTTCAGGTAATGAGCAGTTCTTC.

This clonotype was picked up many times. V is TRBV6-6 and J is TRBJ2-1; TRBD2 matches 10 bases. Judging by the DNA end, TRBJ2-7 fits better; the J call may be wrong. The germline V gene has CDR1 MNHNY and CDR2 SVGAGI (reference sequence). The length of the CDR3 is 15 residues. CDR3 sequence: CASSFTSGAYNEQYF. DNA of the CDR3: TGTGCCAGCAGTTTTACTAGCGGGGCTTACAATGAGCAGTACTTC.

CDR3 nucleotide sequence: TGCAGCGCCCACGTAGCGGGAGAGAGCAATGAGCAGTTCTTC. This sequence encodes CSAHVAGESNEQFF. The J gene is TRBJ2-1, the V gene TRBV29-1, with 9 positions matching TRBD2. V trimming: 7 bases; J trimming: 6 bases; junction bases outside the gene matches: 10. Germline loops: CDR1 SQVTM, CDR2 ANQGSEA. The CDR3 contains 14 residues.

CDR3 loop: CSASRDSTDLPLHF. The CDR3 nucleotides read TGCAGTGCTTCCCGGGACTCCACCGATTTACCCCTCCACTTT. The rearrangement uses TRBV20-1 and TRBJ1-6; TRBD1 might be the D (5 bases). CDR3 length equals 14 residues. V shed 5 bases and J shed 12 bases, with 20 bases lying between them. Germline CDR1 DFQATT, CDR2 SNEGSKA (reference sequence).

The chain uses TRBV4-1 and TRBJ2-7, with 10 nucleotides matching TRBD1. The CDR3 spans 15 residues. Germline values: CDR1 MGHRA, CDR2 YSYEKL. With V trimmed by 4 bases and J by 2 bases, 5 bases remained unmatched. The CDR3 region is CASSPPGTGAYEQYF. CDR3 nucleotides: TGCGCCAGCAGCCCACCCGGGACAGGGGCCTACGAGCAGTACTTC.

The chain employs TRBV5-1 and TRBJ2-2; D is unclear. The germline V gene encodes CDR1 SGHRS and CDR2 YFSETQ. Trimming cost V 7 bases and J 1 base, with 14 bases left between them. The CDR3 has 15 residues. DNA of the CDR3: TGCGCCAGCGCTCCGATATCTCGGAACACCGGGGAGCTGTTTTTT. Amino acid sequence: CASAPISRNTGELFF.

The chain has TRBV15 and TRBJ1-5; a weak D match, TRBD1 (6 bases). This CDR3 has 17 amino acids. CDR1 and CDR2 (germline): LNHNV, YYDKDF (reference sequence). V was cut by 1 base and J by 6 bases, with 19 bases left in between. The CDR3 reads CATSRGSMDSYLQPQHF. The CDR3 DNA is TGTGCCACCAGCAGAGGCTCGATGGACAGTTATCTTCAGCCCCAGCATTTT.

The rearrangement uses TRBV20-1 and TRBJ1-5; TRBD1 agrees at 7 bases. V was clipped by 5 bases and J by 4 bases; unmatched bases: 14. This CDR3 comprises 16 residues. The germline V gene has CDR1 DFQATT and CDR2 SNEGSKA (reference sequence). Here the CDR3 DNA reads TGCAGTGCTGTCTCCTTCCAGGGGGTAGGGAATCAGCCCCAGCATTTT. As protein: CSAVSFQGVGNQPQHF.

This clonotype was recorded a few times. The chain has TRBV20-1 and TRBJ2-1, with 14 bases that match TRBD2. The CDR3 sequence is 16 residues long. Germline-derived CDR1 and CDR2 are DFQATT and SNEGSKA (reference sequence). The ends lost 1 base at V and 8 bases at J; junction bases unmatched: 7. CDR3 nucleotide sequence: TGCAGTGCTAGAGGGGCGACTAGCGGGGGGGCCTATGAGCAGTTCTTC. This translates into CSARGATSGGAYEQFF.

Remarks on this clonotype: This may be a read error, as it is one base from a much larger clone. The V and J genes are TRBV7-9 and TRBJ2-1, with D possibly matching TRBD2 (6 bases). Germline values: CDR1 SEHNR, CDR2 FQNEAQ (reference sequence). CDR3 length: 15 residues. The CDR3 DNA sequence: TGTGCCAGCAGCCTCGGAGGTAGCGGAGACAAGGAGCAGTTCTTC. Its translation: CASSLGGSGDKEQFF.

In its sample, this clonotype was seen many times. CDR3 DNA sequence: TGCGCCAGCAGCCACGGGTCCCGGGACGGCTACTACGAGCAGTACTTC. Its translation: CASSHGSRDGYYEQYF. This rearrangement joins TRBV5-1 to TRBJ2-7; either TRBD1 or TRBD2 may supply D (5 bases each). Germline loops: CDR1 SGHRS, CDR2 YFSETQ. The CDR3 spans 16 residues. V lost 4 bases and J lost 3, with 20 bases in between.

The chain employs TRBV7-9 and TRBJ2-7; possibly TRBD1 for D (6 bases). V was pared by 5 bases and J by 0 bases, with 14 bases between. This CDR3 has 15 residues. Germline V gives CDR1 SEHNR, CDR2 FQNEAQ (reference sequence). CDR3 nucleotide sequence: TGTGCCAGCAGCCCTCGGACAGCCAGCTCCTACGAGCAGTACTTC. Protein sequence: CASSPRTASSYEQYF. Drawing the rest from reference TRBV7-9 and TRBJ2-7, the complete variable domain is DTGVSQNPRHKITKRGQNVTFRCDPISEHNRLYWYRQTLGQGPEFLTYFQNEAQLEKSRLLSDRFSAERPKGSFSTLEIQRTEQGDSAMYLCASSPRTASSYEQYFGPGTRLTVT.

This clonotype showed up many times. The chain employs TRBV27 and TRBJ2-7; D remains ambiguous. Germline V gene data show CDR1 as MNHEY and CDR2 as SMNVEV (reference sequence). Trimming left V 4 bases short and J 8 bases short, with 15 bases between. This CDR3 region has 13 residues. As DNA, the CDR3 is TGTGCCAGCAGTTCAGACCCCACCTGGAAGCAGTACTTC. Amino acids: CASSSDPTWKQYF.